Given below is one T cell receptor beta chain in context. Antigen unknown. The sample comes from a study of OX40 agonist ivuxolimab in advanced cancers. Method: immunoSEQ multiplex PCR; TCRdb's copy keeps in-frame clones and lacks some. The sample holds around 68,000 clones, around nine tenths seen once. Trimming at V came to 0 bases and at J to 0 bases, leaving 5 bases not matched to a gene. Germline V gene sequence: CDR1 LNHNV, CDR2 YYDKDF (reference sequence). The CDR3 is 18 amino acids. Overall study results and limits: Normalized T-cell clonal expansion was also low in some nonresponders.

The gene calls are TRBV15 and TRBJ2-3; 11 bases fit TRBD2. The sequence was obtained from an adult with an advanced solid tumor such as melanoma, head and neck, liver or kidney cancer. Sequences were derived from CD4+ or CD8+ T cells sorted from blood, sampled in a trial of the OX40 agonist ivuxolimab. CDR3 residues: CATSRDFGTSGSTDTQYF. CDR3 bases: TGTGCCACCAGCAGAGATTTTGGGACTAGCGGAAGCACAGATACGCAGTATTTT.